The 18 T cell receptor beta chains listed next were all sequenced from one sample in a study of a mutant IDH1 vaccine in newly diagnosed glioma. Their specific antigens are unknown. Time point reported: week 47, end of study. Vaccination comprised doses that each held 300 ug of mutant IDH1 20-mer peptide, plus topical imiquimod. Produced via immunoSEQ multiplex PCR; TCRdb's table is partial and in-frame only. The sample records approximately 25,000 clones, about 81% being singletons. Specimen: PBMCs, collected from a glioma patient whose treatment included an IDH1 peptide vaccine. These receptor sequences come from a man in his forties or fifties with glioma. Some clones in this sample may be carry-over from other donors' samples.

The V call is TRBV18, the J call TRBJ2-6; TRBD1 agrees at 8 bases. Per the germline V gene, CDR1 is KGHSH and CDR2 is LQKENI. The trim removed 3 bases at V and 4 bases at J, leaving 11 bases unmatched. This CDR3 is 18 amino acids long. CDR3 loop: CASSPLRQGARGANVLTF. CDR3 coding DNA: TGTGCCAGCTCACCTCTCCGGCAGGGGGCGCGAGGGGCCAACGTCCTGACTTTC.

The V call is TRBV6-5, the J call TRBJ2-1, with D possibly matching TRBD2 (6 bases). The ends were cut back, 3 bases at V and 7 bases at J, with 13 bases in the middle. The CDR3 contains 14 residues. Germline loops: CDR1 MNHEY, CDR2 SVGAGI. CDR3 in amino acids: CASSYRLDANEQFF. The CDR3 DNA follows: TGTGCCAGCAGTTATAGACTAGATGCGAATGAGCAGTTCTTC.

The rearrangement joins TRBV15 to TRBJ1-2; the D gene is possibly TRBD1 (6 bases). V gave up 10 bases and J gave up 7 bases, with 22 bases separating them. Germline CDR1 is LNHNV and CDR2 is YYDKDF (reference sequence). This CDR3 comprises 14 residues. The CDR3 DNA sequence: TGTGCCAGCCGTGGGCGGGGGGCCTTGTCTGGCTACACCTTC. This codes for CASRGRGALSGYTF.

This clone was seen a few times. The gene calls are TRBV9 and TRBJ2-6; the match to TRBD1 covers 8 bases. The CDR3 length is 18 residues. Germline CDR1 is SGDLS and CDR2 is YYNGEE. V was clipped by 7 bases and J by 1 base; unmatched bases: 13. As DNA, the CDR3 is TGTGCCAGCGCCCCGACAGGGGCCCGGGGGTCTGGGGCCAACGTCCTGACTTTC. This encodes CASAPTGARGSGANVLTF.

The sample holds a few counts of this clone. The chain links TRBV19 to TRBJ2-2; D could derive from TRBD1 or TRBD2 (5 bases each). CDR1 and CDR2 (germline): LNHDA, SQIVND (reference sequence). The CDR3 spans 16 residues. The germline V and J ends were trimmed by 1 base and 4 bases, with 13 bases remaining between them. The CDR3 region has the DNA TGTGCCAGTAGTATAGCTTACGCCGGGACCACCGGGGAGCTGTTTTTT. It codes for CASSIAYAGTTGELFF.

CDR3 loop: CASSLVGGELGGELFF. CDR3 nucleotide sequence: TGTGCCAGCAGCTTAGTAGGCGGAGAATTAGGTGGGGAGCTGTTTTTT. This chain connects TRBV11-3 to TRBJ2-2; D remains unclear. The V gene's germline CDR1 is SGHNT and CDR2 YENEEA. This CDR3 spans 16 amino acids. The germline V and J ends were trimmed by 1 base and 8 bases, with 17 bases remaining between them.

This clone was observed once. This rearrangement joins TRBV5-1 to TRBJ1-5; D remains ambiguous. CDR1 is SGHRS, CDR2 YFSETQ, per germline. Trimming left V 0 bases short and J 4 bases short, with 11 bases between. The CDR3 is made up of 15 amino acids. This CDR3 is CASSLDGYPNQPQHF. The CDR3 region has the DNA TGCGCCAGCAGCTTGGACGGATATCCAAATCAGCCCCAGCATTTT. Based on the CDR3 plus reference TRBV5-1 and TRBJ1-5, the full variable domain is KAGVTQTPRYLIKTRGQQVTLSCSPISGHRSVSWYQQTPGQGLQFLFEYFSETQRNKGNFPGRFSGRQFSNSRSEMNVSTLELGDSALYLCASSLDGYPNQPQHFGDGTRLSIL.

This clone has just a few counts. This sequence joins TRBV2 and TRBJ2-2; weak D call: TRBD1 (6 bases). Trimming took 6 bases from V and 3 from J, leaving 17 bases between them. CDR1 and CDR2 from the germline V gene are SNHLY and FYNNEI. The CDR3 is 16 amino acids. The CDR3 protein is CASRQGSLGYTGELFF. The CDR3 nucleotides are TGTGCCAGCAGACAGGGTTCCTTGGGTTACACCGGGGAGCTGTTTTTT.

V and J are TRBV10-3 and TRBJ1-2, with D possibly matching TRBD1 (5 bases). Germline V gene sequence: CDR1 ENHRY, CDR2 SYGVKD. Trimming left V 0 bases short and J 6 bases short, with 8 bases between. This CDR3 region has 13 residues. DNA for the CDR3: TGTGCCATCAGTGAGTCGATGGGGGATGGCTACACCTTC. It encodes CAISESMGDGYTF.

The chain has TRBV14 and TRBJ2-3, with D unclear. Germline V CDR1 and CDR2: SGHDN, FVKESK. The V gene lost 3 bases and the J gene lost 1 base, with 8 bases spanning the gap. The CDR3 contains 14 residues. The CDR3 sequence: CASSHLGGTDTQYF. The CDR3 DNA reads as TGTGCCAGCAGCCACCTAGGAGGCACAGATACGCAGTATTTT.

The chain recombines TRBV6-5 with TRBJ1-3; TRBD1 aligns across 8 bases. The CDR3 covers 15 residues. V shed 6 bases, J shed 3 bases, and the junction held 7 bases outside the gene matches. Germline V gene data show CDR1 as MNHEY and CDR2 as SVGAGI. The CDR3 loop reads CASSRQGKSGNTIYF. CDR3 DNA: TGTGCCAGCAGCCGACAGGGGAAGAGTGGAAACACCATATATTTT.

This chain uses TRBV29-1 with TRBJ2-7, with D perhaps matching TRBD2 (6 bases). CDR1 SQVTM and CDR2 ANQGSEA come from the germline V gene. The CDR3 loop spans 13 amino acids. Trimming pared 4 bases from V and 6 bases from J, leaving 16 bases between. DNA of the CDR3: TGCAGCGTTGTTCTAGGGCTGGAGGGCGAGCAGTACTTC. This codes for CSVVLGLEGEQYF.

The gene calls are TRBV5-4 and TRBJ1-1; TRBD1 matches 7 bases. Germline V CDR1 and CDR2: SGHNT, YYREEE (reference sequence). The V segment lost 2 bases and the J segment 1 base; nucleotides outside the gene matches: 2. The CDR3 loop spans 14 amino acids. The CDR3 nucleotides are TGTGCCAGCAGCTTAGGACAGGCGAACACTGAAGCTTTCTTT. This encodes CASSLGQANTEAFF.

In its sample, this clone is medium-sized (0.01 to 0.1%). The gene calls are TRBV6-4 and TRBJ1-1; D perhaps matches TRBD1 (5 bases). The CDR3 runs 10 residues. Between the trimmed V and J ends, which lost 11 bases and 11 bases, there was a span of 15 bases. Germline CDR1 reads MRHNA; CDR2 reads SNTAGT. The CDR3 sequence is CAGTTKEAFF. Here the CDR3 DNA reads TGTGCCGGGACGACCAAGGAGGCTTTCTTT.

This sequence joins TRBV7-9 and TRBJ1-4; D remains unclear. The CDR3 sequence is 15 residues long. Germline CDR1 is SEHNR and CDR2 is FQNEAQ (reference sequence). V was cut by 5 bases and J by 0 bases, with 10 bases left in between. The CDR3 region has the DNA TGTGCCAGCAGCCGGGGAGACCCAACTAATGAAAAACTGTTTTTT. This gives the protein CASSRGDPTNEKLFF.

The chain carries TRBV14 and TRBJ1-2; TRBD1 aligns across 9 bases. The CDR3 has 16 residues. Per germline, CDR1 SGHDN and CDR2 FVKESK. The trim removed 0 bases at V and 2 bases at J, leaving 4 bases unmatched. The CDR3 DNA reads TGTGCCAGCAGCCAAGATCGGGGACAGGGCAACTATGGCTACACCTTC. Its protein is CASSQDRGQGNYGYTF.

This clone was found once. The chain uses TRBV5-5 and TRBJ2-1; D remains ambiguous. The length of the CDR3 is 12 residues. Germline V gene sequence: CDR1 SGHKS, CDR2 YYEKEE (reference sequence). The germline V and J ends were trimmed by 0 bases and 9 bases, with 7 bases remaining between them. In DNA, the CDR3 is TGTGCCAGCAGCTTGGAGGTCCCTGAGCAGTTCTTC. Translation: CASSLEVPEQFF.

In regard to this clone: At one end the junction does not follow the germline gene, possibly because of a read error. Written as DNA, the CDR3 is TGCAGCGTTAAAGATTGGGGAGAGCATTCACCCCTCCACTTT. Its protein is CSVKDWGEHSPLHF. The J gene is TRBJ1-6, the V gene TRBV29-1; D call uncertain. The CDR3 sequence is 14 residues long. Per the germline V gene, CDR1 is SQVTM and CDR2 is ANQGSEA.